The T cell receptor beta chain under discussion was sequenced for a study of T cell changes during pregnancy in multiple sclerosis. Libraries were prepared by immunoSEQ multiplex PCR; TCRdb keeps only in-frame clonotypes and omits some of them. Of about 43,000 clones listed, roughly nine tenths are singletons. The CDR3 covers 12 residues. CDR1 is SEHNR and CDR2 is FQNEAQ in the germline V gene (reference sequence). With 2 bases removed from V and 3 bases from J, the gap between germline ends came to 5 bases. This chain uses TRBV7-9 with TRBJ2-7; D gene unclear. The sequence was collected from a female donor in good health, enrolled as a control in a pregnancy study. The sample here was peripheral blood, taken in the second trimester of pregnancy. The DNA for the CDR3 is TGTGCCAGCAGCTTATCCGGCTACGAGCAGTACTTC. It is translated as CASSLSGYEQYF.